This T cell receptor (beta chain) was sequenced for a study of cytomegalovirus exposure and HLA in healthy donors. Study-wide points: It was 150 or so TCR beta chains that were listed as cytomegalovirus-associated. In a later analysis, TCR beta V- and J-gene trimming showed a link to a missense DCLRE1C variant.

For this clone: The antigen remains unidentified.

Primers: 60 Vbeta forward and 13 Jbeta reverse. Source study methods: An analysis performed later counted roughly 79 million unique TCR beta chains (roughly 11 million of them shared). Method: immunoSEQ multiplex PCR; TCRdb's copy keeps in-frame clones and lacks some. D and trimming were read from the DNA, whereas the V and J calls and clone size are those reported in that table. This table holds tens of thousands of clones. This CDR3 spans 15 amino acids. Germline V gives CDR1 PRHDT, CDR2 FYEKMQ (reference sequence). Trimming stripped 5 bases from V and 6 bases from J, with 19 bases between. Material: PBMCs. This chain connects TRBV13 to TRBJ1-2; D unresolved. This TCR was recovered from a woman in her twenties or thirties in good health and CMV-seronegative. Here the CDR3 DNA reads TGTGCCAGCAGCCTAACCATAACCGGGTTTGATGGCTACACCTTC. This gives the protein CASSLTITGFDGYTF.